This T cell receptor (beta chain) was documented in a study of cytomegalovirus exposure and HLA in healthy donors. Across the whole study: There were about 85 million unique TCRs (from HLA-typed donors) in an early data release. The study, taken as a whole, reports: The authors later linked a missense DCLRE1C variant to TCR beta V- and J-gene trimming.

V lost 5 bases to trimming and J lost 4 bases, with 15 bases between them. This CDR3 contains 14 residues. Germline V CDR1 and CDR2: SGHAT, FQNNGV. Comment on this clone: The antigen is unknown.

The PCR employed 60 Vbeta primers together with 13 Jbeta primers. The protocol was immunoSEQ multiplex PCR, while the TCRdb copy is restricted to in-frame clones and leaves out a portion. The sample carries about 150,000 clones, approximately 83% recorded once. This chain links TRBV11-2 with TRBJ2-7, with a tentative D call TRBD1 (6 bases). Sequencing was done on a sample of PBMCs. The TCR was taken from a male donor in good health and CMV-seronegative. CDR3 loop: CASSPAGAVYEQYF. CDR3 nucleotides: TGTGCCAGCAGCCCCGCAGGGGCGGTATACGAGCAGTACTTC.